The clone carrying this TCR beta chain turned up a few times. Its antigen remains unknown. A much larger clone differs from this one at a single base, so this may be a read error. Treatment of any kind had been given to no patient before thyroid surgery. This sample was included in a study of metastatic and nonmetastatic thyroid tumors. Study-wide context: Malignant and benign thyroid patients had repertoires compared in peripheral blood and tumor or nodule tissue.

Germline loops: CDR1 MRHNA, CDR2 SNTAGT. There are 15 residues in the CDR3. V was pared by 3 bases and J by 0 bases, with 10 bases between. Points from the study as a whole: The reported finding was significantly higher TCR beta diversity in malignant thyroid tumors relative to benign nodules, in blood and tumor.

Source study methods: Researchers built a distant-metastasis classifier for papillary thyroid cancer that drew on CDR3 differences across clinicopathological groups. MiXCR was used by TCRdb to re-call the PCR reads. These V and J calls derive from TCRdb rather than the authors' analysis. The sample includes about 60,000 clones, 15% to 20% of them seen just once. This sequence originates from a male donor with papillary thyroid cancer or a benign thyroid nodule (not recorded which). Some clones in this sample may be carry-over from other donors' samples. The chain has TRBV6-4 and TRBJ2-3, with D possibly matching TRBD2 (6 bases). Material for sequencing was blood. In nucleotides, the CDR3 is TGTGCCAGCAGTGAATTAGCGGCGAGCACAGATACGCAGTATTTT. Its protein is CASSELAASTDTQYF.